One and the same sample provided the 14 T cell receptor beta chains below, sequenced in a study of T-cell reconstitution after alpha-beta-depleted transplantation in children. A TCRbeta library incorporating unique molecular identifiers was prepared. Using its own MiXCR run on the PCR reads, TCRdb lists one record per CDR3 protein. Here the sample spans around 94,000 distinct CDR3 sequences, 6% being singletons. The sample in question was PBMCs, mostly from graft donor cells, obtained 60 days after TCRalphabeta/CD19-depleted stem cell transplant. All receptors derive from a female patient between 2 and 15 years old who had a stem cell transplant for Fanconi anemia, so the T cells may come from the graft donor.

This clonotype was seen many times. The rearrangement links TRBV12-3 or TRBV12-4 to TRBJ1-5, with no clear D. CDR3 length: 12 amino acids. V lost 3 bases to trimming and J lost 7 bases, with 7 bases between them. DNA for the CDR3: TGTGCCAGCAGTTTTGATCGACAGCCCCAGCATTTT. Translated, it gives CASSFDRQPQHF.

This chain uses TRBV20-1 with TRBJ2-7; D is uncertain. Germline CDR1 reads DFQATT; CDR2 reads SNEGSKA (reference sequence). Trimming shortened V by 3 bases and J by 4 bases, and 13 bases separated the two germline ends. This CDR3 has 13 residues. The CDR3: CSASADGWYEQYF. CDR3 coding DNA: TGCAGTGCTAGCGCGGATGGGTGGTACGAGCAGTACTTC.

CDR3 DNA sequence: TGTGCCAGCATAGGGTCTCGGACTCCTCAATTCAATGAGCAGTTCTTC. The encoded protein is CASIGSRTPQFNEQFF. V is TRBV7-8 and J is TRBJ2-1, with TRBD2 as a possible D gene (5 bases). CDR3 size: 16 residues. The germline V and J ends were trimmed by 7 bases and 6 bases, with 22 bases remaining between them. Looked up from germline, CDR1 is SGHVS and CDR2 is FQNEAQ.

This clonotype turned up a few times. The CDR3 is CASSQRLDRVDTQYF. In DNA, the CDR3 is TGTGCCAGCAGCCAAAGATTGGACAGAGTAGATACGCAGTATTTT. This chain links TRBV14 with TRBJ2-3; the D gene is possibly TRBD1 (6 bases). Germline CDR1 and CDR2: SGHDN and FVKESK. This CDR3 is built from 15 residues. The ends were cut back, 2 bases at V and 5 bases at J, with 14 bases in the middle. The complete variable domain, with remaining parts taken from reference TRBV14 and TRBJ2-3, reads EAGVTQFPSHSVIEKGQTVTLRCDPISGHDNLYWYRRVMGKEIKFLLHFVKESKQDESGMPNNRFLAERTGGTYSTLKVQPAELEDSGVYFCASSQRLDRVDTQYFGPGTRLTVL.

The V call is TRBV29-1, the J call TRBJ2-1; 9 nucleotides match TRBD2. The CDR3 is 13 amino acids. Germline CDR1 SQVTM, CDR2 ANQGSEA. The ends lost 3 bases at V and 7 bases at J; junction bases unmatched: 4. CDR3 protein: CSVDGTSLNEQFF. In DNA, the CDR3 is TGCAGCGTTGATGGGACTAGCCTTAATGAGCAGTTCTTC.

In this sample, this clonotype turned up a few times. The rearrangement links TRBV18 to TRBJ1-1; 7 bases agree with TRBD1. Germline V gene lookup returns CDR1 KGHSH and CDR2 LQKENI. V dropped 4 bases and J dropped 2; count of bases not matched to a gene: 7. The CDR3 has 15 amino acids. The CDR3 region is CASSRTQGGNTEAFF. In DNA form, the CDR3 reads TGTGCCAGCTCACGGACGCAGGGGGGCAACACTGAAGCTTTCTTT.

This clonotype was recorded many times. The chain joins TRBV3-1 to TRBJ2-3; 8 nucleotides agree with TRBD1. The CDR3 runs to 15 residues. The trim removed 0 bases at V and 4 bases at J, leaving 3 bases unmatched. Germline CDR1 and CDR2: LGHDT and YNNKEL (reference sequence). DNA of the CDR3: TGTGCCAGCAGCCAAGAGGACAGGGCCTCAGATACGCAGTATTTT. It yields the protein CASSQEDRASDTQYF.

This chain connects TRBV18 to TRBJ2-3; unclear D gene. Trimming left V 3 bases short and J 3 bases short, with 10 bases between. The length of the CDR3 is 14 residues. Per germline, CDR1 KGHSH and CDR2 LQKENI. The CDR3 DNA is TGTGCCAGCTCACCGGGCAGCCTAACAGATACGCAGTATTTT. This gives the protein CASSPGSLTDTQYF.

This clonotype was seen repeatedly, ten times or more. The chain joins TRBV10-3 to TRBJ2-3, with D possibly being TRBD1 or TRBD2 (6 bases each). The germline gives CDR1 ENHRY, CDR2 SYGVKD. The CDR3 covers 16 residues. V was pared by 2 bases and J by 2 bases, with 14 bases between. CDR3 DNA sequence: TGTGCCATCAGTGAGGGGGCAAGGGGGGCCACAGATACGCAGTATTTT. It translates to CAISEGARGATDTQYF.

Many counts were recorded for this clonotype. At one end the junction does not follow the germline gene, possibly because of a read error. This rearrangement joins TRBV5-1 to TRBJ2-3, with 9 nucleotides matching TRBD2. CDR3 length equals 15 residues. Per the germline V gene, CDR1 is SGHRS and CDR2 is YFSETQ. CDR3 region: CASGLAGVGTDTQYF. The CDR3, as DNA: TGCGCCAGCGGCTTAGCGGGAGTAGGGACAGATACGCAGTATTTT. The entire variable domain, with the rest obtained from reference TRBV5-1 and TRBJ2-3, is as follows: KAGVTQTPRYLIKTRGQQVTLSCSPISGHRSVSWYQQTPGQGLQFLFEYFSETQRNKGNFPGRFSGRQFSNSRSEMNVSTLELGDSALYLCASGLAGVGTDTQYFGPGTRLTVL.

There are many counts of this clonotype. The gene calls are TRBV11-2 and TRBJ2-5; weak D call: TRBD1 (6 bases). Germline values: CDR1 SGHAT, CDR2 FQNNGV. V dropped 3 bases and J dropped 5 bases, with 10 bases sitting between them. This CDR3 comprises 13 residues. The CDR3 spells CASSFLQGETQYF. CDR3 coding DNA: TGTGCCAGCAGCTTCCTACAGGGTGAGACCCAGTACTTC.

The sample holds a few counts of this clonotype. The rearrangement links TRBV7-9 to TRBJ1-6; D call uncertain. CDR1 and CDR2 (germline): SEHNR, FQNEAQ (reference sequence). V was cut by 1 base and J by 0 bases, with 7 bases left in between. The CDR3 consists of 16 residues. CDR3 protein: CASSLDWGSYNSPLHF. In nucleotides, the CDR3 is TGTGCCAGCAGCTTAGACTGGGGCTCCTATAATTCACCCCTCCACTTT.

The CDR3 DNA reads TGCAGCGTTAAACAAAACAGGGACTCCTACGAGCAGTACTTC. It is translated as CSVKQNRDSYEQYF. The chain is built from TRBV29-1 and TRBJ2-7; tentatively, D is TRBD1 (6 bases). Germline lookup yields CDR1 SQVTM and CDR2 ANQGSEA. Trimming took off 5 bases at V and 0 bases at J, with 14 bases between the two ends. This CDR3 has 14 amino acids.

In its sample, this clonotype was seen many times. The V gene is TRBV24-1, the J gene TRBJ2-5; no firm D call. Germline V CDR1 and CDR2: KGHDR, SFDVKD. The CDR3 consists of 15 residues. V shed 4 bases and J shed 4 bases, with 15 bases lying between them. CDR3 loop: CATSDVKEGGETQYF. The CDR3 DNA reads TGTGCCACCAGTGACGTTAAGGAAGGCGGAGAGACCCAGTACTTC.